The 17 T cell receptor beta chains reported below all come from one sample, sequenced in a study of blood T cells in healthy people across ages. Alongside a J-beta primer mix, a sample-barcoded 5' primer served in a second PCR lasting roughly 6 to 11 cycles. Using its own MiXCR run on the 5' RACE reads, TCRdb lists one record per CDR3 protein. The data hold around 1.5 million distinct CDR3 sequences, with 42% observed a single time. Sequencing input: blood. The source is a woman aged 18-35 years in good health.

The chain carries TRBV2 and TRBJ2-3; the match to TRBD2 covers 9 bases. The CDR3 runs 16 residues. Trimming removed 2 bases from V and 7 bases from J; junction bases left unmatched: 10. CDR1 SNHLY and CDR2 FYNNEI come from the germline V gene. CDR3 loop: CASSERQREAINTQYF. The CDR3 DNA reads as TGTGCCAGCAGTGAAAGACAGCGGGAGGCCATAAATACGCAGTATTTT.

This clonotype was detected only once. The chain combines TRBV12-3 or TRBV12-4 with TRBJ1-3, with TRBD1 identical over 9 bases. The CDR3 length is 15 residues. J lost 2 bases, V lost 6 bases, and 5 bases had no gene match. CDR3 residues: CASSPGQGTGNTIYF. CDR3 nucleotides: TGTGCCAGCAGCCCGGGACAGGGAACTGGAAACACCATATATTTT.

This chain connects TRBV7-2 to TRBJ2-1; no definite D call. Germline V gene sequence: CDR1 SGHTA, CDR2 FQGNSA. This CDR3 comprises 12 residues. Trimming removed 3 bases from V and 15 bases from J, with 15 bases in between. CDR3 amino acids: CASSFSNRVWFF. CDR3 nucleotides: TGTGCCAGCAGCTTTTCGAACCGGGTGTGGTTCTTC. The variable domain in full, completed from reference TRBV7-2 and TRBJ2-1, reads GAGVSQSPSNKVTEKGKDVELRCDPISGHTALYWYRQSLGQGLEFLIYFQGNSAPDKSGLPSDRFSAERTGGSVSTLTIQRTQQEDSAVYLCASSFSNRVWFFGPGTRLTVL.

This chain connects TRBV7-3 to TRBJ2-1; a weak D match, TRBD2 (6 bases). The DNA end is more similar to TRBJ2-7, so the J call may be wrong. This CDR3 is built from 17 residues. CDR1 and CDR2 from the germline V gene are SGHTA and FQGTGA. CDR3 in DNA: TGTGCCAGCAGTCCAGGGTTCTCCGGGGGAGCCTACAATGAGCAGTACTTC. Translating gives CASSPGFSGGAYNEQYF.

The chain has TRBV29-1 and TRBJ1-2; the D gene is possibly TRBD1 (6 bases). This CDR3 region has 12 residues. CDR1 and CDR2 (germline): SQVTM, ANQGSEA. Trimming pared 5 bases from V and 4 bases from J, leaving 11 bases between. CDR3 in DNA: TGCAGCGTTTCGCAGGGGACCTATGGCTACACCTTC. Translated: CSVSQGTYGYTF.

The genes are TRBV28 and TRBJ2-3; D possibly corresponds to TRBD2 (6 bases). This CDR3 is 14 amino acids long. Trimming cost V 5 bases and J 6 bases, with 15 bases left between them. The germline V gene has CDR1 MDHEN and CDR2 SYDVKM. The CDR3 bases are TGTGCCAGCAGTAGGGGACTTATTGTGGATACGCAGTATTTT. This translates into CASSRGLIVDTQYF.

This chain joins TRBV16 and TRBJ1-5; maybe TRBD1 (5 bases). The CDR3 runs to 13 residues. The germline V and J ends were trimmed by 1 base and 6 bases, with 7 bases remaining between them. Germline CDR1 reads KGHSY; CDR2 reads FQNENV. DNA for the CDR3: TGTGCCAGCAGCCAATACGGGGGTCAGCCCCAGCATTTT. Its protein product is CASSQYGGQPQHF.

This clonotype came up a few times. The rearrangement joins TRBV12-3 or TRBV12-4 to TRBJ1-5, with D unclear. Between the trimmed V and J ends, which lost 7 bases and 3 bases, there was a span of 13 bases. CDR3 length equals 14 residues. Here the CDR3 DNA reads TGTGCCAGCACCAAGGACGGATTCAATCAGCCCCAGCATTTT. As protein: CASTKDGFNQPQHF.

This clonotype occurred many times. The J gene is TRBJ2-6, the V gene TRBV4-1; D is ambiguous. The CDR3 runs to 14 residues. Germline V gene lookup returns CDR1 MGHRA and CDR2 YSYEKL. Trimming removed 8 bases from V and 1 base from J, with 9 bases in between. This CDR3 reads CASATGSGANVLTF. The CDR3 DNA sequence: TGCGCCAGCGCCACTGGGTCTGGGGCCAACGTCCTGACTTTC.

This clonotype appeared once. A read error may be the cause here, since a much bigger clone is one base away. The chain uses TRBV25-1 and TRBJ1-2; 7 nucleotides line up with TRBD1. Germline V gives CDR1 MGHDK, CDR2 SYGVNS. V lost 0 bases and J lost 8; bases outside the gene matches: 12. The length of the CDR3 is 16 residues. CDR3 sequence reads: CASSEYPGGLLRGYTF. Written as DNA, the CDR3 is TGTGCCAGCAGTGAATACCCAGGGGGGCTACTGAGGGGCTACACCTTC.

This clonotype was seen once. The rearrangement links TRBV6-2 or TRBV6-3 to TRBJ1-1, with 7 bases that match TRBD1. CDR1 is MNHEY and CDR2 is SVGEGT in the germline V gene. V was pared by 2 bases and J by 5 bases, with 5 bases of the junction left unmatched. The CDR3 has 14 amino acids. For the CDR3, the DNA is TGTGCCAGCAGTTACCGGGCAGGGGGAACTGAAGCTTTCTTT. It encodes CASSYRAGGTEAFF.

This clonotype came up a few times. This rearrangement joins TRBV5-1 to TRBJ1-2; D possibly corresponds to TRBD1 (5 bases). CDR1 is SGHRS, CDR2 YFSETQ, per germline. The length of the CDR3 is 15 residues. The germline V and J ends were trimmed by 2 bases and 0 bases, with 11 bases remaining between them. CDR3 coding DNA: TGCGCCAGCAGCTTATGGGACGCCCCTAACTATGGCTACACCTTC. It yields the protein CASSLWDAPNYGYTF.

This clonotype was observed at least ten times. The chain is built from TRBV7-9 and TRBJ2-3; D remains unclear. The V end was cut by 4 bases, the J end by 1 base, with 6 bases between. The CDR3 length is 13 residues. CDR1 and CDR2 (germline): SEHNR, FQNEAQ (reference sequence). The CDR3 is CASSYVGTDTQYF. DNA of the CDR3: TGTGCCAGCAGCTACGTCGGCACAGATACGCAGTATTTT.

This clonotype was observed a handful of times. The CDR3 loop is CASREEKAGANVLTF. CDR3 nucleotides: TGTGCCAGCAGGGAAGAAAAGGCTGGGGCCAACGTCCTGACTTTC. This rearrangement joins TRBV12-3 or TRBV12-4 to TRBJ2-6, with no clear D. This CDR3 is built from 15 residues. With 6 bases removed from V and 2 bases from J, the gap between germline ends came to 11 bases.

The V call is TRBV6-1, the J call TRBJ2-5; 7 bases match TRBD1. J was trimmed by 5 bases and V by 5 bases; bases with no gene match: 8. This CDR3 is 14 amino acids long. Germline V gene lookup returns CDR1 MNHNS and CDR2 SASEGT. CDR3 loop: CASSRTGMDETQYF. The CDR3 DNA sequence: TGTGCCAGCAGTCGGACAGGCATGGATGAGACCCAGTACTTC.

The chain carries TRBV18 and TRBJ2-6; 10 bases are shared with TRBD2. Germline V gene data show CDR1 as KGHSH and CDR2 as LQKENI. Trimming removed 1 base from V and 4 bases from J; junction bases left unmatched: 7. The length of the CDR3 is 18 residues. The CDR3 sequence is CASSPRLAGGPGANVLTF. In DNA form, the CDR3 reads TGTGCCAGCTCACCACGTTTAGCGGGGGGCCCCGGGGCCAACGTCCTGACTTTC.

The chain carries TRBV12-3 or TRBV12-4 and TRBJ2-7; TRBD2 matches 7 bases. This CDR3 contains 15 residues. Trimming cost V 2 bases and J 1 base; bases outside gene matches: 5. As DNA, the CDR3 is TGTGCCAGCAGTTTACTGCTAGCGGAGTCCTACGAGCAGTACTTC. Translating it yields CASSLLLAESYEQYF.